The rows below give T cell receptor beta chains drawn from one sample of a study of T cell changes during pregnancy in multiple sclerosis. Profiling relied on immunoSEQ multiplex PCR, and the TCRdb table lists in-frame clones only, not all of them. The table shows around 92,000 clones, with roughly 93% occurring only once. Sequences were derived from peripheral blood, sampled in the third trimester of pregnancy. The source of these receptors is a female donor with multiple sclerosis, enrolled in a pregnancy study. The CDR3 runs from the conserved cysteine through the conserved F or W. D genes are given only for firm matches. For some rows the clone size is stated as once, few or many, or as a class when expanded; others skip it.

TRBV7-9	once	TRBD2	TRBJ2-3	CASSSPLGLGTDTQYF	TGTGCCAGCAGCTCCCCTCTCGGACTAGGCACAGATACGCAGTATTTT
TRBV6-5	NA	TRBD2	TRBJ2-7	CASSYSPPSGFNEQYF	TGTGCCAGCAGTTACTCTCCGCCTAGCGGGTTTAACGAGCAGTACTTC
TRBV4-1	NA	NA	TRBJ1-5	CASSPWRQANQPQHF	TGCGCCAGCAGCCCGTGGCGACAGGCCAATCAGCCCCAGCATTTT
TRBV5-6	once	NA	TRBJ1-2	CASRRPGVDYGYTF	TGTGCCAGCAGGCGTCCAGGGGTGGACTATGGCTACACCTTC
TRBV4-2	few	TRBD1	TRBJ1-4	CASSQGSGTGYEKLFF	TGTGCCAGCAGCCAAGGCTCCGGGACAGGGTACGAAAAACTGTTTTTT
TRBV6-1	NA	NA	TRBJ1-3	CASSEEGYTIYF	TGTGCCAGCAGTGAGGAGGGATACACCATATATTTT
TRBV28	NA	NA	TRBJ1-3	CASSFPGGNTIYF	TGTGCCAGCAGTTTTCCAGGTGGAAACACCATATATTTT
TRBV20-1	NA	NA	TRBJ1-3	CSADRGNTIYF	TGCAGTGCTGATCGGGGAAACACCATATATTTT
TRBV5-4	NA	NA	TRBJ2-1	CASSSDPLRGQFF	TGTGCCAGCAGCTCTGACCCCCTTAGGGGGCAGTTCTTC
TRBV5-1	NA	NA	TRBJ2-3	CASSLGGVPDTQYF	TGCGCCAGCAGCTTGGGGGGAGTTCCAGATACGCAGTATTTT
TRBV28	once	NA	TRBJ2-5	CASLVEETQYF	TGTGCCAGCCTTGTTGAAGAGACCCAGTACTTC
TRBV4-2	NA	TRBD2	TRBJ2-1	CASSWVAGGASYNEQFF	TGTGCCAGCAGTTGGGTAGCGGGAGGGGCCTCCTACAATGAGCAGTTCTTC
TRBV7-6	NA	TRBD2	TRBJ2-3	CASPPGGLAGTDTQYF	TGTGCCAGCCCCCCGGGGGGACTAGCGGGCACAGATACGCAGTATTTT
TRBV6-5	NA	TRBD2	TRBJ2-1	CASATGTSFDEQFF	TGTGCTAGCGCTACCGGGACTAGTTTCGATGAGCAGTTCTTC
TRBV10-3	once	TRBD2	TRBJ2-3	CAISPGTSGWVTDTQYF	TGTGCCATCAGCCCCGGGACTAGCGGGTGGGTCACAGATACGCAGTATTTT
TRBV5-1	NA	TRBD2	TRBJ2-5	CASSLGGARTSGKETQYF	TGCGCCAGCAGCTTGGGGGGGGCGAGGACTAGCGGGAAAGAGACCCAGTACTTC
TRBV7-9	NA	NA	TRBJ2-1	CASSLAPTSSYNEQFF	TGTGCCAGCAGCTTAGCCCCGACAAGCTCCTACAATGAGCAGTTCTTC
TRBV30	NA	TRBD1	TRBJ1-1	CAWKGQGSANTEAFF	TGTGCCTGGAAGGGACAGGGATCTGCGAACACTGAAGCTTTCTTT
TRBV7-9	NA	NA	TRBJ2-1	CASSLTWKGVSNEQFF	TGTGCCAGCAGCTTAACTTGGAAAGGGGTCTCCAATGAGCAGTTCTTC
TRBV27	NA	NA	TRBJ2-7	CASSLYWTTSYEQYF	TGTGCCAGCAGTTTATACTGGACTACCTCCTACGAGCAGTACTTC
TRBV6-6	NA	NA	TRBJ2-3	CASRIPSTDTQYF	TGTGCCAGCAGAATCCCGTCCACAGATACGCAGTATTTT
TRBV6-1	NA	TRBD2	TRBJ2-7	CASSGVAGGPREQYF	TGTGCCAGCAGTGGGGTAGCGGGAGGGCCTAGGGAGCAGTACTTC
TRBV6-5	NA	NA	TRBJ1-1	CASRAGAGQNTEAFF	TGTGCCAGCAGGGCGGGGGCGGGGCAGAACACTGAAGCTTTCTTT
TRBV28	NA	TRBD1	TRBJ2-7	CAIRTGGSYEQYF	TGTGCCATTAGGACAGGGGGCTCCTACGAGCAGTACTTC
TRBV10-3	NA	NA	TRBJ1-1	CAISPVDRGNTEAFF	TGTGCCATAAGCCCGGTGGATAGGGGGAACACTGAAGCTTTCTTT
TRBV7-9	NA	NA	TRBJ1-1	CASSLSAGYTEAFF	TGTGCCAGCAGCCTCTCAGCGGGTTATACTGAAGCTTTCTTT
TRBV7-9	once	TRBD2	TRBJ2-1	CASSSGLAGGQGVGEQFF	TGTGCCAGCAGCAGCGGACTAGCGGGAGGGCAAGGGGTGGGTGAGCAGTTCTTC
TRBV19	NA	NA	TRBJ2-7	CASSIARDTEQYF	TGTGCCAGTAGTATCGCCCGGGACACTGAGCAGTACTTC
TRBV7-3	NA	TRBD1	TRBJ2-1	CASSPGGAYNEQFF	TGTGCCAGCAGCCCAGGGGGCGCTTACAATGAGCAGTTCTTC
TRBV28	NA	TRBD1	TRBJ2-7	CASSSGQGYEQYF	TGTGCCAGCAGTTCAGGACAGGGCTACGAGCAGTACTTC
TRBV28	NA	TRBD2	TRBJ2-1	CASSLTSGRYNEQFF	TGTGCCAGCAGTTTGACTAGCGGGAGGTACAATGAGCAGTTCTTC
TRBV15	NA	NA	TRBJ1-2	CATSRDKRARQGSFYGYTF	TGTGCCACCAGCAGAGATAAAAGGGCAAGGCAGGGGTCATTCTATGGCTACACCTTC
TRBV5-1	NA	TRBD1	TRBJ2-1	CASSIGQGAREQFF	TGCGCCAGCAGCATTGGACAGGGGGCTCGGGAGCAGTTCTTC
TRBV4-3	once	NA	TRBJ1-4	CASSQGVNVNEKLFF	TGCGCCAGCAGCCAAGGAGTAAATGTTAATGAAAAACTGTTTTTT
TRBV11-3	NA	TRBD1	TRBJ2-1	CASSPGQGDGNEQFF	TGTGCCAGCAGCCCCGGACAGGGAGATGGAAATGAGCAGTTCTTC
TRBV27	NA	TRBD1	TRBJ2-7	CATHTGTGGGEQYF	TGTGCCACCCATACCGGGACAGGGGGCGGTGAGCAGTACTTC
TRBV5-4	NA	TRBD2	TRBJ2-5	CASSLGRASGSAETQYF	TGTGCCAGCAGCTTGGGTAGGGCTAGCGGGAGTGCTGAGACCCAGTACTTC
TRBV11-3	NA	TRBD2	TRBJ2-3	CASSPGTSGLTDTQYF	TGTGCCAGCAGCCCGGGGACTAGCGGGTTGACAGATACGCAGTATTTT
TRBV5-4	NA	TRBD1	TRBJ2-1	CASSRTGAYNEQFF	TGTGCCAGCAGCAGGACAGGGGCCTACAATGAGCAGTTCTTC
TRBV7-2	NA	NA	TRBJ1-2	CASSPDYIYGYTF	TGTGCCAGCAGCCCGGACTATATCTATGGCTACACCTTC
TRBV5-1	NA	TRBD2	TRBJ2-7	CASSLATGGGYEQYF	TGCGCCAGCAGCTTGGCCACGGGAGGGGGCTACGAGCAGTACTTC